This TCR beta chain derives from a study of Graves' ophthalmopathy and Graves' hyperthyroidism. Study outcomes and limitations: For separating ophthalmopathy from stable hyperthyroidism, a 13-signature model gave 87.88% sensitivity and approximately 76% specificity.

Scientists amplified the TCR beta CDR3 regions from RNA transcripts. RT-PCR was first run with HTBI primers, then multiplex PCR in a second round. TCRdb itself ran the multiplex PCR reads through MiXCR, one entry per CDR3 protein. The table shows over a million distinct CDR3 sequences, with 35% to 40% occurring only once. The CDR3 totals 16 residues. Unmatched junction bases numbered 11, after V lost 1 base and J lost 5 bases. Germline V gene sequence: CDR1 LGHNA, CDR2 YSLEER. There are a few counts of this clonotype. Its antigen is not known. The sample taken for sequencing was peripheral blood or thyroid tissue (not recorded which). This chain links TRBV4-3 with TRBJ2-7; 7 nucleotides line up with TRBD2. This receptor was taken from an adult man with Graves' hyperthyroidism. Written as DNA, the CDR3 is TGCGCCAGCAGCCAAGCCCCGCGGGCGGGAGCGGACGAGCAGTACTTC. This translates into CASSQAPRAGADEQYF.